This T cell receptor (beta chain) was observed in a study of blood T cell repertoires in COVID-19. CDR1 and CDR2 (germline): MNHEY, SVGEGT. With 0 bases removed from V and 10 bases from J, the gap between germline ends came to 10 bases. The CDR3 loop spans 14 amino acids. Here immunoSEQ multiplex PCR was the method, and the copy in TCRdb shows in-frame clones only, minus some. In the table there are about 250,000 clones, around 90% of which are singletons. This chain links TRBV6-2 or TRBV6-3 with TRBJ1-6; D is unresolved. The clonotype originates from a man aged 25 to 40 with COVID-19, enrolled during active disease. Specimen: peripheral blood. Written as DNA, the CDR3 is TGTGCCAGCAGTTACTCGCCCAGGCCATCACCCCTCCACTTT. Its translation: CASSYSPRPSPLHF.